The entry that follows covers one T cell receptor beta chain sequence. This clone appeared a single time. Its antigen is still unknown. Base qualities are not provided; no much larger clone lies one nucleotide away. Libraries were prepared through the immunoSEQ multiplex PCR assay. The published analysis was carried out like this. A statistical classification framework was developed to diagnose cytomegalovirus status using the catalog of TCR beta chain sequences. TCRdb mirrors the immuneACCESS table, restricted to in-frame sequences. Some clones are absent from its copies; in checked studies, under half trace to an unresolved V gene, and the reason for the others is unknown. V, J and clone size are those of that table, while D and trimming were read from the DNA. The table for this sample lists some 130,000 clones; around 80% of them were counted only once. Approximately 30% of the sample belongs to the ten largest clones.

The donors belonged to the validation cohort of approximately 130 subjects, which was separate from the approximately 680-subject first cohort. This entry belongs to a study of cytomegalovirus exposure and HLA in healthy donors (TCRdb year 2017). Broadly, across the study: The 670 or so repertoires of the first cohort and the 120 validation repertoires were produced on the same platform, according to a later analysis. The study aimed to test whether cataloging public T cell receptors could reveal signatures of past pathogen exposure. Besides the first cohort of around 670 subjects, a separate validation cohort made up of 120 or so different subjects was used. To predict cytomegalovirus infection status, the study combined high-throughput TCR immunosequencing, statistical association of individual TCRs with disease status, and machine learning.

The CDR3 runs 14 amino acids, cysteine and phenylalanine included. The only DNA kept is the CDR3, 42 bases in frame from the first base. Via the germline V gene, CDR1 is ENHRY and CDR2 SYGVKD. Trimming removed 3 bases from V and 8 bases from J; the gene matches leave 7 bases unexplained. Study-level results and caveats: The classifier was reported to diagnose cytomegalovirus status with high specificity and sensitivity in both the original and validation cohorts. A later analysis found that TCRs clustered in the first cohort also tended to co-occur in the 120 validation repertoires, with about 94% of cluster scores above 0. The study listed 150 to 200 TCR beta chains as associated with cytomegalovirus. All 120 or so repertoires were used to score co-occurrence in the validation cohort in a later analysis, because that analysis had no HLA typing for the cohort. Most TCR sequences were seen in very few donors, while some public TCRs were found in many individuals. A few of the identified cytomegalovirus-associated TCR beta chains were confirmed in vitro to be specific for cytomegalovirus antigens. It was suggested by the authors that the approach could potentially be generalized to other disease states and immunological phenotypes.

Rearrangement joined TRBV10-3 to TRBJ2-1, with 7 bases in between that match TRBD1. Sequenced sample: PBMCs. This TCR was sampled from a man younger than 45 in good health and CMV-seropositive. The CDR3 protein sequence reads: CAISDSRGTDEQFF. The sequenced DNA: TGTGCCATCAGTGACTCCAGGGGGACGGATGAGCAGTTCTTC.